A selection of T cell receptor beta chains follows, all from one sample in a study of blood T cell repertoires in COVID-19. This table comes from immunoSEQ multiplex PCR, and its TCRdb copy is limited to in-frame clones, with some not included. Among roughly 380,000 clones, 75% to 90% were seen once, and the ten largest hold 1.5% to 1.7%. Sequenced input: peripheral blood. Receptors were obtained from a woman between 35 and 50 years old with COVID-19, enrolled during active disease. CDR3s include the opening cysteine and the closing phenylalanine or tryptophan. D genes are given only for firm matches. The size field is filled for only some rows; it gives once, few, many or a size class.

d_call	j_call	v_call	clone_size	cdr3_aa	cdr3_nt
TRBD2	TRBJ2-2	TRBV7-9	few	CASSPPQLAGETGELFF	TGTGCCAGCAGCCCCCCCCAGCTAGCGGGAGAAACCGGGGAGCTGTTTTTT
NA	TRBJ1-1	TRBV28	NA	CASSLSGFEAFF	TGTGCCAGCAGTTTATCAGGATTTGAAGCTTTCTTT
NA	TRBJ2-5	TRBV4-3	once	CASSQDVDLQETQYF	TGCGCCAGCAGCCAAGATGTGGACTTACAAGAGACCCAGTACTTC
NA	TRBJ1-5	TRBV4-3	NA	CASSQEEGGSQPQHF	TGCGCCAGCAGCCAAGAAGAAGGGGGTAGTCAGCCCCAGCATTTT
NA	TRBJ1-2	TRBV28	NA	CASSPSGFSHANYGYTF	TGTGCCAGCAGTCCCTCAGGGTTCTCGCATGCTAACTATGGCTACACCTTC
NA	TRBJ2-3	TRBV5-1	NA	CASSLTGVPTDTQYF	TGCGCCAGCAGCTTGACGGGAGTCCCCACAGATACGCAGTATTTT
NA	TRBJ1-2	TRBV4-3	NA	CASSQDNQGSGYTF	TGCGCCAGCAGCCAAGATAATCAGGGTTCGGGCTACACCTTC
TRBD1	TRBJ1-1	TRBV28	NA	CASSTTGTVNTEAFF	TGTGCCAGCAGTACAACCGGGACAGTGAACACTGAAGCTTTCTTT
NA	TRBJ1-5	TRBV21-1	NA	CAPPENQPQHF	TGTGCCCCGCCTGAGAATCAGCCCCAGCATTTT
NA	TRBJ1-2	TRBV3-1/TRBV3-2	NA	CASSQDSGIQGRSSALYGYTF	TGTGCCAGCAGCCAAGATAGTGGGATACAGGGTCGAAGTTCCGCCCTTTATGGCTACACCTTC
NA	TRBJ1-4	TRBV9	NA	CASSGPGEKLFF	TGTGCCAGCAGCGGCCCGGGGGAAAAACTGTTTTTT
NA	TRBJ2-3	TRBV27	NA	CASSLEGDLSTDTQYF	TGTGCCAGCAGTTTAGAGGGGGACCTGAGCACAGATACGCAGTATTTT
NA	TRBJ1-4	TRBV28	NA	CASSLIGGEKLFF	TGTGCCAGCAGTTTAATAGGAGGGGAAAAACTGTTTTTT
NA	TRBJ2-1	TRBV29-1	NA	CSVAGTKKVNEQFF	TGCAGCGTTGCCGGGACAAAAAAAGTGAATGAGCAGTTCTTC
NA	TRBJ1-1	TRBV11-2	NA	CASSSPRGLLNTEAFF	TGTGCCAGCAGCTCCCCCCGGGGTCTCCTAAACACTGAAGCTTTCTTT
TRBD1	TRBJ2-7	TRBV4-1	NA	CASSQDAGGFSYEQYF	TGCGCCAGCAGCCAAGACGCAGGGGGCTTCTCCTACGAGCAGTACTTC
TRBD1	TRBJ1-5	TRBV30	NA	CAWSTGGVSNQPQHF	TGTGCCTGGAGCACAGGGGGCGTAAGCAATCAGCCCCAGCATTTT
NA	TRBJ2-7	TRBV27	NA	CASSLDRTTREQYF	TGTGCCAGCAGTTTGGACAGAACAACTAGGGAGCAGTACTTC
NA	TRBJ1-5	TRBV7-6	NA	CASSREPAGQPQHF	TGTGCCAGCAGTAGGGAACCCGCGGGACAGCCCCAGCATTTT
NA	TRBJ2-3	TRBV25-1	NA	CASTLAGTDTQYF	TGTGCCAGCACGCTAGCTGGCACAGATACGCAGTATTTT
NA	TRBJ1-5	TRBV28	NA	CASSEGGVSTGFDQPQHF	TGTGCCAGCAGTGAGGGGGGGGTTTCTACAGGGTTCGATCAGCCCCAGCATTTT
NA	TRBJ1-1	TRBV7-9	few	CASSDRGRGAFF	TGTGCCAGCAGTGATAGGGGCAGGGGAGCTTTCTTT
TRBD1	TRBJ1-2	TRBV28	NA	CASRTGGSNYGYTF	TGTGCCAGCAGAACAGGGGGCTCTAACTATGGCTACACCTTC
TRBD2	TRBJ2-1	TRBV4-1	NA	CASSQGRAGGLNNEQFF	TGCGCCAGCAGCCAAGGGCGGGCGGGAGGGCTAAACAATGAGCAGTTCTTC
NA	TRBJ1-5	TRBV18	once	CASSPSGQGASWRQPQHF	TGTGCCAGCTCACCGTCGGGCCAAGGGGCCTCATGGCGACAGCCCCAGCATTTT
TRBD1	TRBJ1-5	TRBV28	NA	CASSLGDRASQPQHF	TGTGCCAGCAGTTTAGGGGACAGGGCCTCCCAGCCCCAGCATTTT
NA	TRBJ1-1	TRBV12-3/TRBV12-4	NA	CASSGGSTEAFF	TGTGCCAGCAGTGGGGGGAGCACTGAAGCTTTCTTT
NA	TRBJ1-4	TRBV24-1	NA	CATSEGSNEKLFF	TGTGCCACCAGTGAAGGGAGTAATGAAAAACTGTTTTTT